The rows below give T cell receptor beta chains drawn from one sample of a study of cytomegalovirus exposure and HLA in healthy donors. The assay was immunoSEQ multiplex PCR, and TCRdb's table has in-frame clones only and misses some. The profile shows approximately 180,000 clones, 70% to 90% of them singletons. The specimen was PBMCs. The origin of the receptors is a woman younger than 35 in good health and CMV-seronegative. Each CDR3 is given with its conserved first and last residue. Fields, in order: clone size, J gene, D gene, V gene, CDR3 DNA, CDR3 protein. D genes are given only for firm matches. Size tells how often a clone was seen (once, few, many) or the class of an expanded clone, and some rows leave it out.

NA | TRBJ1-6 | TRBD1 | TRBV2 | TGTGCCAGCAGTCGGCCGACAGGGTTTAATTCACCCCTCCACTTT | CASSRPTGFNSPLHF
NA | TRBJ2-6 | NA | TRBV19 | TGTGCCAGTAGTAGCCTAGCAAGCTCTGGGGCCAACGTCCTGACTTTC | CASSSLASSGANVLTF
NA | TRBJ2-5 | NA | TRBV20-1 | TGCAGTGCTAGAGCTCAGGGGACCCAGTACTTC | CSARAQGTQYF
NA | TRBJ2-7 | NA | TRBV5-1 | TGCGCCAGCAGCCGGACTTTAAACGAGCAGTACTTC | CASSRTLNEQYF
few | TRBJ2-1 | TRBD2 | TRBV4-1 | TGCGCCAGCAGTTCGGGACTAGCGGACAATGAGCAGTTCTTC | CASSSGLADNEQFF
NA | TRBJ1-4 | TRBD1 | TRBV6-5 | TGTGCCAGCAGTCGACAGGGGGCTCGAGAAAAACTGTTTTTT | CASSRQGAREKLFF
once | TRBJ2-7 | NA | TRBV5-1 | TGCGCCAGCAGCCATACGAAGACTACTTACGAGCAGTACTTC | CASSHTKTTYEQYF
NA | TRBJ1-1 | NA | TRBV7-9 | TGTGCCAGCAGGCCCGGGGTGAACACTGAAGCTTTCTTT | CASRPGVNTEAFF
NA | TRBJ2-1 | TRBD2 | TRBV14 | TGTGCCAGCAGCCGCTCTAGCGGGTACAATGAGCAGTTCTTC | CASSRSSGYNEQFF
NA | TRBJ2-7 | TRBD1 | TRBV5-6 | TGTGCCAGCAGCTTGGCCGAGGGACAGGGTTACGAGCAGTACTTC | CASSLAEGQGYEQYF
once | TRBJ2-3 | TRBD1 | TRBV19 | TGTGCCAGTAGGCAGACAGGGAGCACAGATACGCAGTATTTT | CASRQTGSTDTQYF
NA | TRBJ2-2 | NA | TRBV28 | TGTGCCAGCAGGAAAAGGGGGGGGCCTGCCGGGGAGCTGTTTTTT | CASRKRGGPAGELFF
NA | TRBJ2-1 | TRBD2 | TRBV19 | TGTGTAGCGGGAACGAGTGAGCAGTTCTTC | CVAGTSEQFF
NA | TRBJ2-1 | TRBD2 | TRBV11-3 | TGTGCCAGCAGCCCCCGGGGAACTAGCGGGAGGGCCAGGGACGATGAGCAGTTCTTC | CASSPRGTSGRARDDEQFF
NA | TRBJ1-1 | NA | TRBV11-2 | TGTGCCAGCAGCCTGCGGTACCGGAGGGACACTGAAGCTTTCTTT | CASSLRYRRDTEAFF
NA | TRBJ1-5 | NA | TRBV30 | TGTGCCTGGTCCGGACAGAGCAATCAGCCCCAGCATTTT | CAWSGQSNQPQHF
NA | TRBJ2-2 | TRBD2 | TRBV7-6 | TGTGCCAGCAGCTTAGCTCCGGGACTAGCGGGGTATTCGAACACCGGGGAGCTGTTTTTT | CASSLAPGLAGYSNTGELFF
NA | TRBJ2-7 | NA | TRBV10-1 | TGCGCCAGCAGTCCCGACAGGTTCTACGAGCAGTACTTC | CASSPDRFYEQYF
NA | TRBJ2-2 | NA | TRBV7-9 | TGTGCCAGCAGCCCAGATGAGCGCGTCACCGGGGAGCTGTTTTTC | CASSPDERVTGELFF
NA | TRBJ2-5 | NA | TRBV30 | TGTGCCTGGACAGGGGGAGGAGAGACCCAGTACTTC | CAWTGGGETQYF
NA | TRBJ2-1 | NA | TRBV6-1 | TGTGCCAGCAGCCAAGACAGTTACAATGAGCAGTTCTTC | CASSQDSYNEQFF
NA | TRBJ2-7 | NA | TRBV5-1 | TGCGCCAGCAGCTTGGTTTCTCAGGGTACCTACGAGCAGTACTTC | CASSLVSQGTYEQYF
NA | TRBJ2-5 | NA | TRBV21-1 | TGTGCCAGCAGCAAAGGTTCACTAGAGCAAGAGACCCAGTACTTC | CASSKGSLEQETQYF
NA | TRBJ2-7 | NA | TRBV7-9 | TGTGCCAGCAGCTTAGTCCAGGGGTCGGACGAGCAGTACTTC | CASSLVQGSDEQYF
once | TRBJ2-7 | NA | TRBV15 | TGTGCCACCAGCAGAGGCGGCGGCTCAGACTACGAGCAGTACTTC | CATSRGGGSDYEQYF
NA | TRBJ2-5 | TRBD2 | TRBV7-2 | TGTGCCAGCAGCTTAGATCTAGCGGCAGAGACCCAGTACTTC | CASSLDLAAETQYF
NA | TRBJ1-3 | TRBD1 | TRBV30 | TGTGCCTGGGAGACAGGGGCTGGAAACACCATATATTTT | CAWETGAGNTIYF
NA | TRBJ1-1 | NA | TRBV19 | TGTGCCTGTTCCGCAGGGAACACTGAAGCTTTCTTT | CACSAGNTEAFF
NA | TRBJ2-5 | NA | TRBV13 | TGTGCCAGCAGCTTAGAGGGGTTACTCCAAGAGACCCAGTACTTC | CASSLEGLLQETQYF
NA | TRBJ2-3 | NA | TRBV7-9 | TGTGCCAGCAGCTTAAGTGAAGCTGGAGATACGCAGTATTTT | CASSLSEAGDTQYF
NA | TRBJ1-1 | NA | TRBV7-8 | TGTGCCAGCAGCTTAGGGAGCCCGGGGGTTGAAGCTTTCTTT | CASSLGSPGVEAFF
NA | TRBJ2-5 | NA | TRBV7-6 | TGTGCCAGCAGCTCCCGGACGGGGGAGACCCAGTACTTC | CASSSRTGETQYF
NA | TRBJ1-4 | NA | TRBV19 | TGTGCCAGCCGCCGCACCCACACAGCAACTAATGAAAAACTGTTTTTT | CASRRTHTATNEKLFF
few | TRBJ1-2 | NA | TRBV10-3 | TGTGCCATCAGTGAGCATCCGGGACTCATGGACTATGGCTACACCTTC | CAISEHPGLMDYGYTF
once | TRBJ1-6 | TRBD1 | TRBV29-1 | TGCAGCGTTGCCGCGACAGGGGATTCACCCCTCCACTTT | CSVAATGDSPLHF
NA | TRBJ1-5 | NA | TRBV6-5 | TGTGCCAGCAGTTACTCAGGAGGGCAGGTCAATCAGCCCCAGCATTTT | CASSYSGGQVNQPQHF
few | TRBJ2-3 | NA | TRBV30 | TGTGCCTGGAGTGTACCGGGGGATACGCAGTATTTT | CAWSVPGDTQYF
NA | TRBJ2-7 | NA | TRBV9 | TGTGCCAGCAGCGTAGAATTAGCGAGCGCCTACGAGCAGTACTTC | CASSVELASAYEQYF
NA | TRBJ1-4 | TRBD1 | TRBV2 | TGTGCCAGCAGTGAAAGGGGACAGGGGGCTGAAAAACTGTTTTTT | CASSERGQGAEKLFF
NA | TRBJ2-7 | TRBD1 | TRBV5-1 | TGCGCCAGCAGCTTGGGGACAGGGGGGGCCCACTACGAGCAGTACTTC | CASSLGTGGAHYEQYF
NA | TRBJ1-3 | NA | TRBV6-6 | TGTGCCAGCAGTTATGACCAGGGCCCTGGAAACACCATATATTTT | CASSYDQGPGNTIYF
NA | TRBJ1-2 | NA | TRBV2 | TGTGCCAGCAGTGAATACCAGTCCTTCTATGGCTACACCTTC | CASSEYQSFYGYTF
NA | TRBJ2-3 | NA | TRBV2 | TGTGCCAGCAGTGAAAATAACGGGGGCACAGATACGCAGTATTTT | CASSENNGGTDTQYF
NA | TRBJ2-5 | TRBD1 | TRBV28 | TGTGCCAGCGGCCCCAGGGGGCAGGAGACCCAGTACTTC | CASGPRGQETQYF
few | TRBJ2-5 | NA | TRBV7-6 | TGTGCCAGCAGCTCCTCACCCTGGGGGCCCCAGTACTTC | CASSSSPWGPQYF
NA | TRBJ2-7 | TRBD2 | TRBV30 | TGTGCCTGGCGACTAGCGGGAACGTACGAGCAGTACTTC | CAWRLAGTYEQYF
few | TRBJ1-1 | NA | TRBV6-5 | TGTGCCAGCACCCTGGAGATGAACACTGAAGCTTTCTTT | CASTLEMNTEAFF
NA | TRBJ2-1 | NA | TRBV29-1 | TGCAGCCTCGGGAGCTACAATGAGCAGTTCTTC | CSLGSYNEQFF
NA | TRBJ1-3 | TRBD1 | TRBV7-6 | TGTGCCAGCAGCTTAGTAGGGGACAGGGGCTCCTCTGGAAACACCATATATTTT | CASSLVGDRGSSGNTIYF
NA | TRBJ2-3 | NA | TRBV5-1 | TGCGCCAGCAGAGCGGGCAGGGGCACAGATACGCAGTATTTT | CASRAGRGTDTQYF
NA | TRBJ2-7 | NA | TRBV4-3 | TGCGCCAGCAGCCAAGATCAGGGGCCCTACGAGCAGTACTTC | CASSQDQGPYEQYF
NA | TRBJ2-1 | TRBD1 | TRBV7-9 | TGTGCCTGCAGCTTAGGACAGGGATACTACAATGAGCAGTTCTTC | CACSLGQGYYNEQFF
NA | TRBJ2-1 | NA | TRBV5-4 | TGTGCCTCCTCCCGAGAGGGAGGTTCCTACAATGAGCAGTTCTTC | CASSREGGSYNEQFF
once | TRBJ1-4 | NA | TRBV5-1 | TGCGCCAGCAGCCTCACAACTACAGGGCGCGAAAAACTGTTTTTT | CASSLTTTGREKLFF
NA | TRBJ1-1 | TRBD1 | TRBV4-1 | TGCGCCAGCAGCCATGGGACAGCAGGGACTGAAGCTTTCTTT | CASSHGTAGTEAFF
NA | TRBJ2-1 | NA | TRBV4-2 | TGTGCCAGCAGCCAAGCCTTACTTAGCGGCTACAATGAGCAGTTCTTC | CASSQALLSGYNEQFF
NA | TRBJ1-2 | TRBD1 | TRBV6-5 | TGTGCCAGCAGTTACTCCGGACAGGGAAGATATGGCTACACCTTC | CASSYSGQGRYGYTF
NA | TRBJ2-2 | NA | TRBV9 | TGTGCCAGCAGCGTACTAGGAGCGAACACCGGGGAGCTGTTTTTT | CASSVLGANTGELFF
NA | TRBJ1-6 | NA | TRBV30 | TGTGCCTGGGAGGGCCCGGGAGGCTCACCCCTCCACTTT | CAWEGPGGSPLHF